A single sample gave rise to the 27 T cell receptor beta chains below, sequenced in a study of T cells in Graves' hyperthyroidism and ophthalmopathy. The investigators amplified TCR beta CDR3 regions from RNA transcripts. TCR CDR3 regions were first amplified by RT-PCR with HTBI primers. TCRdb ran MiXCR on the multiplex PCR reads and lists one entry per CDR3 protein. The repertoire holds roughly 500,000 distinct CDR3 sequences, with 20% to 25% as singletons. Sequenced: blood. All receptors come from a woman in her seventies with Graves' ophthalmopathy.

This clonotype has only a few counts. J is TRBJ2-6 and V is TRBV20-1; D possibly corresponds to TRBD2 (6 bases). The V end lost 5 bases, the J end lost 4 bases, and 15 bases lay between the germline ends. Germline V lookup: CDR1 DFQATT, CDR2 SNEGSKA (reference sequence). This CDR3 is 15 amino acids long. For the CDR3, the DNA is TGCAGTGCTCGCGGGCGGGGCCGAGGGGCCAACGTCCTGACTTTC. Its translation is CSARGRGRGANVLTF.

The rearrangement uses TRBV7-9 and TRBJ2-7; D might be TRBD2 (6 bases). Germline assignment: CDR1 SEHNR and CDR2 FQNEAQ (reference sequence). This CDR3 comprises 14 residues. V lost 5 bases and J lost 6, with 17 bases in between. Here the CDR3 DNA reads TGTGCCAGCAGCCAAGATCCCCTCGGGGGCGAGCAGTACTTC. Translation gives CASSQDPLGGEQYF.

This clonotype was picked up a small number of times. The V gene is TRBV5-1, the J gene TRBJ2-5; 7 bases line up with TRBD1. In germline, CDR1 is SGHRS, CDR2 YFSETQ. V was clipped by 2 bases and J by 7 bases; unmatched bases: 8. The length of the CDR3 is 14 residues. The CDR3 coding sequence is TGCGCCAGCAGCTTAGGGACAGACCTCGGGACCCAGTACTTC. It encodes CASSLGTDLGTQYF.

The DNA for the CDR3 is TGTGCCAGCAACAGCGGGGCAGGGGGTCAGCCCCAGCATTTT. It codes for CASNSGAGGQPQHF. The chain recombines TRBV28 with TRBJ1-5; 7 positions agree with TRBD1. With 7 bases clipped from V and 6 bases from J, the junction kept 9 bases outside the gene matches. The germline V gene encodes CDR1 MDHEN and CDR2 SYDVKM. The CDR3 loop spans 14 amino acids.

The rearrangement uses TRBV29-1 and TRBJ2-7, with TRBD1 identical over 9 bases. The CDR3 totals 13 residues. Germline trimming cut 3 bases from V and 6 bases from J; bases unmatched to any gene: 6. Germline CDR1 is SQVTM and CDR2 is ANQGSEA. The CDR3 spells CSVETGQGPEQYF. As DNA, the CDR3 is TGCAGCGTTGAGACGGGACAGGGCCCCGAGCAGTACTTC.

This clonotype was counted a few times. The chain combines TRBV5-1 with TRBJ1-2; tentatively, D is TRBD1 (5 bases). The CDR3 spans 13 residues. Germline CDR1 is SGHRS and CDR2 is YFSETQ. V was cut by 5 bases and J by 4 bases, with 12 bases left in between. The CDR3 DNA is TGCGCCAGCAGTGACGGGGGGACCTATGGCTACACCTTC. Its translation is CASSDGGTYGYTF.

This chain joins TRBV4-3 and TRBJ1-4; D unresolved. CDR3 length: 17 amino acids. V was shortened by 1 base and J by 3 bases, with 15 bases between the two germline ends. CDR1 and CDR2 from the germline V gene are LGHNA and YSLEER. The CDR3 coding sequence is TGCGCCAGCAGCCAAGGGGTAGGGCAGGCCCCTAATGAAAAACTGTTTTTT. Amino acid sequence: CASSQGVGQAPNEKLFF.

This chain uses TRBV5-1 with TRBJ2-5; D not certain. V lost 6 bases to trimming and J lost 7 bases, with 25 bases between them. Germline V CDR1 and CDR2: SGHRS, YFSETQ. CDR3 length: 16 amino acids. The CDR3 sequence: CASTMNGLSATGTQYF. The CDR3 coding sequence is TGCGCCAGCACAATGAACGGGTTATCAGCAACGGGGACCCAGTACTTC.

The V gene is TRBV24-1, the J gene TRBJ2-3; no definite D call. The CDR3 has 14 residues. Germline V gene data show CDR1 as KGHDR and CDR2 as SFDVKD. Trimming took 3 bases from V and 4 from J, leaving 10 bases between them. Written as DNA, the CDR3 is TGTGCCACCAGTGATCAGGTCGTGGCAGATACGCAGTATTTT. Residues: CATSDQVVADTQYF.

Written as DNA, the CDR3 is TGCAGTGCGGGGGTGGGTAATCAGCCCCAGCATTTT. Translation gives CSAGVGNQPQHF. The chain recombines TRBV20-1 with TRBJ1-5, with D possibly matching TRBD1 (5 bases). CDR1 and CDR2 (germline): DFQATT, SNEGSKA (reference sequence). The CDR3 covers 12 residues. Trimming took 6 bases from V and 4 from J, leaving 10 bases between them.

The rearrangement uses TRBV12-3 or TRBV12-4 and TRBJ1-4; D might be TRBD1 (6 bases). This CDR3 is 15 amino acids long. Trimming removed 6 bases from V and 7 bases from J, with 18 bases in between. CDR3 loop: CASSRTTGRAEKLFF. The CDR3 region has the DNA TGTGCCAGCAGCCGTACGACAGGTCGGGCTGAAAAACTGTTTTTT.

The chain combines TRBV18 with TRBJ2-1, with unresolved D. CDR1 is KGHSH, CDR2 LQKENI, per germline. V was shortened by 2 bases and J by 8 bases, with 13 bases between the two germline ends. The CDR3 covers 14 residues. The CDR3, as DNA: TGTGCCAGCTCACCATCAATTAGCAGCGATGAGCAGTTCTTC. Translating gives CASSPSISSDEQFF.

This clonotype has at least ten counts. The chain uses TRBV18 and TRBJ2-7, with TRBD2 identical over 7 bases. V lost 8 bases to trimming and J lost 0 bases; unmatched junction nucleotides: 10. Germline V gene data show CDR1 as KGHSH and CDR2 as LQKENI. The CDR3 loop spans 15 amino acids. The CDR3 region is CASSPSSGSSYEQYF. The CDR3 DNA is TGTGCCAGCAGCCCCTCTAGCGGAAGCTCCTACGAGCAGTACTTC.

The V and J genes are TRBV28 and TRBJ1-2; 10 bases agree with TRBD1. The germline V gene has CDR1 MDHEN and CDR2 SYDVKM. V gave up 9 bases and J gave up 5 bases; unmatched junction bases: 6. The CDR3 runs 13 residues. The chain's CDR3 is CASRTGGRYGYTF. CDR3 nucleotides: TGTGCCAGTAGGACAGGGGGGAGATATGGCTACACCTTC.

This chain links TRBV12-3 or TRBV12-4 with TRBJ1-5, with TRBD1 as a possible D gene (6 bases). The CDR3 length is 15 residues. Trimming took 5 bases from V and 4 from J, leaving 15 bases between them. The CDR3 nucleotides are TGTGCCAGCAGTACACAGGGTTGGAAGAATCAGCCCCAGCATTTT. Translated: CASSTQGWKNQPQHF.

This clonotype was counted a few times. This chain links TRBV20-1 with TRBJ2-3, with 8 bases aligning to TRBD1. V shed 5 bases, J shed 1 base, and the junction held 11 bases outside the gene matches. There are 16 residues in the CDR3. Germline V CDR1 and CDR2: DFQATT, SNEGSKA (reference sequence). CDR3 DNA sequence: TGCAGTGCTCCCTCTTATGCGACAGGGGGCACAGATACGCAGTATTTT. It specifies CSAPSYATGGTDTQYF.

The chain is built from TRBV3-1 and TRBJ2-2; D not certain. The V gene lost 4 bases and the J gene lost 3 bases, with 9 bases spanning the gap. From germline, CDR1 is LGHDT and CDR2 YNNKEL (reference sequence). The length of the CDR3 is 14 residues. The CDR3 sequence: CASSRWTDTGELFF. The CDR3 nucleotides read TGTGCCAGCAGCCGATGGACCGACACCGGGGAGCTGTTTTTT.

The chain combines TRBV19 with TRBJ2-7; D may match TRBD1 or TRBD2 (5 bases each). CDR3 size: 13 residues. Trimming removed 3 bases from V and 3 bases from J, with 9 bases in between. CDR1 and CDR2 from the germline V gene are LNHDA and SQIVND (reference sequence). DNA for the CDR3: TGTGCCAGTAGTATCGGGACGGACTACGAGCAGTACTTC. Protein: CASSIGTDYEQYF.

This clonotype appeared a few times. The chain uses TRBV5-1 and TRBJ2-2, with 10 bases identical to TRBD2. From germline, CDR1 is SGHRS and CDR2 YFSETQ. This CDR3 contains 16 residues. V lost 4 bases, J lost 3 bases, and 6 bases stayed unmatched. Written as DNA, the CDR3 is TGCGCCAGCAGCCGAGGACTAGCGGAGTACACCGGGGAGCTGTTTTTT. It specifies CASSRGLAEYTGELFF.

The rearrangement uses TRBV2 and TRBJ2-7; D gene ambiguous. Per the germline V gene, CDR1 is SNHLY and CDR2 is FYNNEI. The CDR3 runs to 12 residues. The ends were cut back, 3 bases at V and 4 bases at J, with 7 bases in the middle. DNA of the CDR3: TGTGCCAGCAGTGATGTTCTTTACGAGCAGTACTTC. This sequence encodes CASSDVLYEQYF.

This rearrangement joins TRBV6-1 to TRBJ2-7; 7 bases map to TRBD1. Germline lookup yields CDR1 MNHNS and CDR2 SASEGT. The V and J ends lost 5 bases and 3 bases, in that order; junction bases with no gene match: 4. The CDR3 length is 13 residues. CDR3 coding DNA: TGTGCCAGCAGTTCGGGACAGTTCTACGAGCAGTACTTC. This gives the protein CASSSGQFYEQYF.

J is TRBJ2-3 and V is TRBV20-1; D tentatively fits TRBD1 or TRBD2 (5 bases each). Trimming cost V 3 bases and J 8 bases, with 9 bases left between them. Germline V gives CDR1 DFQATT, CDR2 SNEGSKA (reference sequence). The CDR3 is 11 amino acids. CDR3 bases: TGCAGTGCTAGGGACGGGACTACGCAGTATTTT. This gives the protein CSARDGTTQYF.

This chain links TRBV20-1 with TRBJ2-1; D remains ambiguous. Germline V gene sequence: CDR1 DFQATT, CDR2 SNEGSKA (reference sequence). The length of the CDR3 is 12 residues. The germline V and J ends were trimmed by 5 bases and 5 bases, with 10 bases remaining between them. CDR3 coding DNA: TGCAGTGCTCCCCGTAGGAACAATGAGCAGTTCTTC. It yields the protein CSAPRRNNEQFF.

In this sample, this clonotype turned up a few times. The genes are TRBV27 and TRBJ2-7; tentatively, D is TRBD1 (6 bases). V lost 5 bases, J lost 0 bases, and 17 bases lay in between. The CDR3 length is 16 residues. CDR1 MNHEY and CDR2 SMNVEV come from the germline V gene (reference sequence). DNA of the CDR3: TGTGCCAGCAGTCGCACAGGGTCCTATAGCTCCTACGAGCAGTACTTC. It encodes CASSRTGSYSSYEQYF.

This clonotype has more than one count but fewer than ten. This rearrangement joins TRBV7-9 to TRBJ2-5; 10 bases line up with TRBD1. The CDR3 extends over 14 amino acids. In germline, CDR1 is SEHNR, CDR2 FQNEAQ (reference sequence). Unmatched junction bases numbered 4, after V lost 8 bases and J lost 1 base. The CDR3 nucleotides read TGTGCCAGCGGGGACAGGGGCGTCCAAGAGACCCAGTACTTC. The encoded protein is CASGDRGVQETQYF.

A note on this clonotype: The conserved final phenylalanine or tryptophan is absent from the CDR3, which likely points to a read error. The chain carries TRBV7-9 and TRBJ1-2; the D is unclear. Germline V gene sequence: CDR1 SEHNR, CDR2 FQNEAQ (reference sequence). The CDR3 is 13 amino acids. Trimming left V 1 base short and J 2 bases short, with 5 bases between. The CDR3 nucleotides are TGTGCCAGCAGCTTAGTCGGGAACTATGGCTACACCCTC. The encoded protein is CASSLVGNYGYTL.

There are many counts of this clonotype. Relative to the germline gene, one junction end is altered; a read error may explain this. V gene TRBV12-3 or TRBV12-4 combines with J gene TRBJ2-7; no clear D. CDR3 size: 12 residues. The CDR3 nucleotides read TGTGCCAGCAGATTAGGTACCTACGAGCAGTACTTC. This gives the protein CASRLGTYEQYF.